The T cell receptor (beta chain) under discussion was sequenced for a study of blood T cell repertoires in COVID-19 (dated by TCRdb to the early 2020s). A note on the overall study: Samples from collaborators originated in the United States, Italy and Spain and spanned both the acute and convalescent phases of COVID-19. The material from the prospective study consisted of cDNA or gDNA derived from T cells, B-cell-depleted T cells, or PBMCs. Deeply sampled blood TCRbeta repertoires from subjects exposed to, actively infected with, or recovered from COVID-19 were included in the dataset. The repertoires were released in a freely available public database meant as a resource for research on the immune response to SARS-CoV-2. The samples were drawn from the first 160 participants of the ongoing ImmuneRACE study and from 1,254 subjects provided by 6 global collaborators. A de-identified subject ID, COVID-19 status, age in years and sex were almost always included in the sample metadata. Where available, HLA class I and class II types were taken from metadata supplied by the sample provider and were not determined by assay-based typing. The paper's findings and limits, for the study overall: Clinical and demographic metadata were provided uncurated, with the amount varying by source and participant.

The immunoSEQ Assay, a bias-controlled multiplex PCR, was used to amplify TCRbeta CDR3 regions from genomic DNA. On the authors' methods: The number of nucleated cells in each sample was estimated from the amplification of reference gene primers within the assay. To quantify the absolute abundance of each unique TCRbeta CDR3 rearrangement, sequence reads were collapsed and filtered. Productive Simpson clonality was computed per sample as the square root of Simpson's diversity index over productive rearrangements. TCRdb took over this immuneACCESS table, retaining in-frame rearrangements with V and J assigned. Such tables are incomplete; in checked studies, under half of the missing clones stem from an unresolved V gene, and the remainder is unexplained. Clonal size and the V and J genes are those of that table, whereas D and trimming came from the DNA. The sample records 50,000 to 55,000 clones, 86% of which are singletons. Clones ranked in the top ten supply around 23% of the sample.

The table lists this clone with a count of one. Its specific antigen is unknown. No base quality values were provided; no much bigger clone lies one nucleotide off. Whole blood was collected in K2EDTA tubes by collaborating institutions according to the institutions' own protocols. For TCRbeta analysis, collaborators shipped samples in one of three forms: frozen whole blood, isolated PBMCs, or DNA extracted from either of those sample types. The germline V gene (reference sequence) supplies CDR1 PRHDT and CDR2 FYEKMQ. The CDR3 sequence holds 15 residues, the cysteine and phenylalanine included. Kept here is only the CDR3 DNA, which spans 45 bases and is read in frame from base 1. V ends up 3 bases short and J 6 bases short, with an unmatched junction base count of 6.

The TCR originated in a woman at least 80 years old with acute or convalescent COVID-19. The chain was built from TRBV13 and TRBJ2-2, and TRBD1 aligns with 8 junction nucleotides. Sequenced sample: peripheral blood. The nucleotide sequence reads TGTGCCAGCAGCTTGGGCAGGGGGCTGGCCGGGGAGCTGTTTTTT. Translation gives CASSLGRGLAGELFF.